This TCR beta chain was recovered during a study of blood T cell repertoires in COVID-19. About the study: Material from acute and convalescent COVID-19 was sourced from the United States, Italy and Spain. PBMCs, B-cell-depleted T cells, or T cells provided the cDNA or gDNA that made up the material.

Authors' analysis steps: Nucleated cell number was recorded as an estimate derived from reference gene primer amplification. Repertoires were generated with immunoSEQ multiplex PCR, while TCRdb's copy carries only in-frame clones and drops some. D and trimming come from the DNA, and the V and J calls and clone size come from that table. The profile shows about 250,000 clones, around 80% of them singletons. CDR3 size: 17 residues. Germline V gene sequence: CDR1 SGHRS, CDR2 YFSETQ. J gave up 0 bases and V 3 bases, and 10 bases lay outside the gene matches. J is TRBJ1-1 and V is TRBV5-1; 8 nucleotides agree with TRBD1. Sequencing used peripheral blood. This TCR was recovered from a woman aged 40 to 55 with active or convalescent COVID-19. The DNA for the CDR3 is TGCGCCAGCAGCTACAGGGGGGCCGGGGCCATGAACACTGAAGCTTTCTTT. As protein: CASSYRGAGAMNTEAFF.